One and the same sample provided the 25 T cell receptor beta chains below, sequenced in a study of human T cells and chemical hapten exposure. The time point here: patch test 2, 6 weeks after DPC sensitization. Treatment defined: therapeutic diphenylcyclopropenone sensitization with weekly scalp DPC. From the RACE reads, TCRdb called clonotypes with MiXCR, one entry per CDR3 protein. The data hold 140,000 or so distinct CDR3 sequences, with over 9.5% observed a single time. The material sequenced was whole blood, taken in connection with sensitization to the hapten diphenylcyclopropenone (DPC). The receptors here all came from a woman in her forties or fifties with alopecia areata. Some clones in this sample may be carry-over from other donors' samples.

The rearrangement uses TRBV20-1 and TRBJ2-7, with 7 bases identical to TRBD2. The germline V gene encodes CDR1 DFQATT and CDR2 SNEGSKA (reference sequence). The CDR3 sequence is 13 residues long. Trimming removed 6 bases from V and 6 bases from J; junction bases left unmatched: 11. The CDR3 DNA is TGCAGTGCCCCCGCTAGCGGATTGACCGAGCAGTACTTC. It yields the protein CSAPASGLTEQYF.

The chain carries TRBV29-1 and TRBJ2-7; D possibly uses TRBD1 or TRBD2 (6 bases each). Per the germline V gene, CDR1 is SQVTM and CDR2 is ANQGSEA. The ends were cut back, 6 bases at V and 2 bases at J, with 17 bases in the middle. This CDR3 is built from 14 residues. The CDR3 reads CSVTERGPTYEQYF. DNA of the CDR3: TGCAGCGTGACTGAACGGGGGCCCACCTACGAGCAGTACTTC.

This clonotype appeared a few times. The chain is built from TRBV7-2 and TRBJ2-7; 8 bases map to TRBD2. The germline CDR1 and CDR2 sequences are SGHTA and FQGNSA. J was trimmed by 2 bases and V by 5 bases; bases with no gene match: 8. This CDR3 spans 15 amino acids. DNA of the CDR3: TGTGCCAGCAGCCCCGGACTAGCCCCGACCTACGAGCAGTACTTC. Residues: CASSPGLAPTYEQYF.

This clonotype is medium-sized in the sample. The gene calls are TRBV7-3 and TRBJ2-1; D remains ambiguous. The germline CDR1 and CDR2 sequences are SGHTA and FQGTGA. The CDR3 covers 13 residues. Trimming removed 4 bases at V and 12 bases at J, with 16 bases between. DNA of the CDR3: TGTGCCAGCAGCTCCCCTCCTCAAGTATGGCAGTTCTTC. It translates to CASSSPPQVWQFF.

The chain combines TRBV27 with TRBJ1-2, with 10 bases that match TRBD1. The germline V gene encodes CDR1 MNHEY and CDR2 SMNVEV (reference sequence). CDR3 length equals 16 residues. Trimming at V came to 0 bases and at J to 8 bases, leaving 9 bases not matched to a gene. In nucleotides, the CDR3 is TGTGCCAGCAGTTTATCGAGTGAAGGGACAGGGGTCGGCTACACCTTC. This codes for CASSLSSEGTGVGYTF.

This clonotype was counted between two and nine times. The chain uses TRBV6-6 and TRBJ1-6; maybe TRBD1 (6 bases). The CDR3 covers 14 residues. V dropped 3 bases and J dropped 9 bases, with 12 bases sitting between them. The germline gives CDR1 MNHNY, CDR2 SVGAGI (reference sequence). The CDR3 reads CASSYGGGGSPLHF. In DNA, the CDR3 is TGTGCCAGCAGTTATGGGGGCGGAGGTTCACCCCTCCACTTT.

The chain employs TRBV10-1 and TRBJ1-1; D unclear. Per germline, CDR1 WNHNN and CDR2 SYGVQD (reference sequence). The CDR3 is 13 amino acids. V was pared by 5 bases and J by 7 bases, with 14 bases between. Written as DNA, the CDR3 is TGCGCCAGCAGTTTTGGGCAGAATGGTGAAGCTTTCTTT. It yields the protein CASSFGQNGEAFF.

This clonotype was counted between two and nine times. V usage is TRBV5-6 and J usage is TRBJ1-2; D is perhaps TRBD1 (5 bases). Trimming shortened V by 0 bases and J by 5 bases, and 11 bases separated the two germline ends. Germline lookup yields CDR1 SGHDT and CDR2 YYEEEE. This CDR3 is 14 amino acids long. The chain's CDR3 is CASSLVGQGYGYTF. The CDR3 DNA reads TGTGCCAGCAGCTTGGTCGGTCAGGGTTATGGCTACACCTTC.

The V and J genes are TRBV7-2 and TRBJ2-1, with 11 positions matching TRBD1. The length of the CDR3 is 13 residues. With 3 bases clipped from V and 10 bases from J, the junction kept 2 bases outside the gene matches. Germline assignment: CDR1 SGHTA and CDR2 FQGNSA. The CDR3 sequence: CASSLGQGGEQFF. CDR3 DNA: TGTGCCAGCAGCTTGGGACAGGGGGGCGAGCAGTTCTTC.

The DNA for the CDR3 is TGTGCCAGCAGCTTGGTGGCGGGGGCGCTTCAGGGGAACATTCAGTACTTC. It specifies CASSLVAGALQGNIQYF. The V gene is TRBV5-5, the J gene TRBJ2-4; TRBD2 might be the D (7 bases). The CDR3 runs to 17 residues. The V end was cut by 0 bases, the J end by 7 bases, with 20 bases between. Germline-derived CDR1 and CDR2 are SGHKS and YYEKEE (reference sequence).

The V and J genes are TRBV18 and TRBJ2-7; the match to TRBD1 covers 8 bases. Per the germline V gene, CDR1 is KGHSH and CDR2 is LQKENI. The CDR3 consists of 14 residues. With 5 bases clipped from V and 2 bases from J, the junction kept 5 bases outside the gene matches. The CDR3 DNA sequence: TGTGCCAGCTCATCCGGACAGGGACCCTACGAGCAGTACTTC. Translating it yields CASSSGQGPYEQYF.

The V call is TRBV14, the J call TRBJ2-1, with 11 bases that match TRBD2. The CDR3 spans 15 residues. In germline, CDR1 is SGHDN, CDR2 FVKESK. Trimming removed 2 bases from V and 7 bases from J; junction bases left unmatched: 4. The CDR3 DNA follows: TGTGCCAGCAGCCAACTAGCGGGAGGATGGAATGAGCAGTTCTTC. Its translation is CASSQLAGGWNEQFF.

A few counts support this clonotype. The chain combines TRBV28 with TRBJ2-7, with no clear D. V was shortened by 3 bases and J by 6 bases, with 12 bases between the two germline ends. Germline V CDR1 and CDR2: MDHEN, SYDVKM. The CDR3 spans 13 residues. The CDR3 region is CASSFAPSGEQYF. CDR3 bases: TGTGCCAGCAGTTTTGCCCCATCAGGCGAGCAGTACTTC.

In its sample, this clonotype was seen many times. The CDR3 DNA reads as TGTGCCAGCAGCCATCTCAGCGGGGAGCTGTTTTTT. This translates into CASSHLSGELFF. The rearrangement links TRBV3-1 to TRBJ2-2; D uncertain. Trimming took off 3 bases at V and 7 bases at J, with 6 bases between the two ends. The CDR3 length is 12 residues. The germline V gene encodes CDR1 LGHDT and CDR2 YNNKEL (reference sequence).

This clonotype occurred a few times. J is TRBJ2-5 and V is TRBV7-2, with 9 nucleotides matching TRBD1. V gave up 2 bases and J gave up 6 bases; unmatched junction bases: 7. The CDR3 has 15 residues. Germline CDR1 and CDR2: SGHTA and FQGNSA. The CDR3 protein is CASSLSVGQGKTQYF. The CDR3 DNA reads TGTGCCAGCAGCTTATCTGTTGGACAGGGGAAGACCCAGTACTTC.

The genes are TRBV3-1 and TRBJ2-5, with D perhaps assigned TRBD1 or TRBD2 (5 bases each). This CDR3 region has 14 residues. V was pared by 3 bases and J by 2 bases, with 10 bases between. Germline CDR1 reads LGHDT; CDR2 reads YNNKEL (reference sequence). CDR3 loop: CASSHGTSQETQYF. Written as DNA, the CDR3 is TGTGCCAGCAGCCACGGGACCTCACAAGAGACCCAGTACTTC.

Concerning this clonotype: The junction departs from the called germline gene at one end, perhaps through a read error. The chain uses TRBV10-3 and TRBJ1-3; unclear D gene. The CDR3 runs to 14 residues. Germline V gives CDR1 ENHRY, CDR2 SYGVKD. The CDR3 sequence is CASEDGYYGNTMYF. The DNA for the CDR3 is TGTGCCTCGGAGGATGGGTACTATGGAAACACCATGTATTTT.

This clonotype appeared a few times. This chain uses TRBV20-1 with TRBJ2-5, with 9 bases that match TRBD1. The CDR3 covers 13 residues. V shed 5 bases and J 4 bases; nucleotides not matched to a gene: 5. Germline lookup yields CDR1 DFQATT and CDR2 SNEGSKA (reference sequence). This chain's CDR3 is CSAPKTGGETQYF. The CDR3 DNA is TGCAGTGCTCCCAAGACAGGGGGAGAGACCCAGTACTTC.

The genes are TRBV29-1 and TRBJ2-1; D is possibly TRBD2 (6 bases). The V and J ends lost 4 bases and 5 bases respectively, with 12 bases between them. From germline, CDR1 is SQVTM and CDR2 ANQGSEA. The CDR3 sequence is 13 residues long. The CDR3 DNA is TGCAGCGTTGGGCTAGCGAGGAACAATGAGCAGTTCTTC. Its protein is CSVGLARNNEQFF.

A few counts support this clonotype. The chain employs TRBV12-3 or TRBV12-4 and TRBJ2-1; 7 bases line up with TRBD1. J gave up 9 bases and V 3 bases, and 8 bases lay outside the gene matches. This CDR3 has 14 residues. CDR3 residues: CASSFTGEIGEQFF. In DNA form, the CDR3 reads TGTGCCAGCAGTTTCACAGGGGAGATAGGTGAGCAGTTCTTC.

This clonotype was detected a few times. The CDR3 region is CASSSQGVWTEAFF. In DNA form, the CDR3 reads TGTGCCAGCAGTTCCCAGGGGGTTTGGACTGAAGCTTTCTTT. The V and J genes are TRBV6-2 or TRBV6-3 and TRBJ1-1; 7 bases match TRBD1. Trimming removed 4 bases from V and 5 bases from J; junction bases left unmatched: 7. The germline V gene encodes CDR1 MNHEY and CDR2 SVGEGT. The CDR3 totals 14 residues.

The rearrangement joins TRBV5-4 to TRBJ2-3; 14 nucleotides align to TRBD2. The germline V gene encodes CDR1 SGHNT and CDR2 YYREEE (reference sequence). CDR3 length: 17 amino acids. V lost 4 bases and J lost 1; bases outside the gene matches: 5. CDR3 sequence: CASSTGTSGRGTDTQYF. The CDR3, as DNA: TGTGCCAGCAGCACCGGGACTAGCGGGAGAGGCACAGATACGCAGTATTTT.

This clonotype was recorded many times. The chain carries TRBV5-8 and TRBJ2-3; D uncertain. CDR1 and CDR2 from the germline V gene are SGHTS and YDEGEE. V lost 0 bases, J lost 1 base, and 9 bases lay in between. The CDR3 has 15 residues. The CDR3 nucleotides are TGTGCCAGCAGCTTGGAGGGATTTGGCACAGATACGCAGTATTTT. Encoded protein: CASSLEGFGTDTQYF.

This chain connects TRBV29-1 to TRBJ1-2; 7 nucleotides line up with TRBD1. Germline CDR1 and CDR2: SQVTM and ANQGSEA. J gave up 0 bases and V 6 bases, and 7 bases lay outside the gene matches. The CDR3 loop spans 14 amino acids. This chain's CDR3 is CSVHRQGTNYGYTF. As DNA, the CDR3 is TGCAGCGTCCATAGACAGGGCACTAACTATGGCTACACCTTC.

The chain's CDR3 is CAWRWAGVYNEQFF. CDR3 bases: TGTGCCTGGAGGTGGGCCGGGGTGTACAATGAGCAGTTCTTC. This sequence joins TRBV30 and TRBJ2-1; a weak D match, TRBD2 (5 bases). The V gene lost 3 bases and the J gene lost 4 bases, with 13 bases spanning the gap. This CDR3 contains 14 residues. In germline, CDR1 is GTSNPN, CDR2 SVGIG (reference sequence).